The 20 T cell receptor beta chains listed next were all sequenced from one sample in a study of vaccination and CD4 T cells after COVID-19. Their specific antigens are unknown. Time point of the sample: late sampling 161 to 241 days after vaccination in three convalescent patients. Treatment here: approximately 9-day PBMC culture with coronavirus spike peptide pools or control peptides (ViraFEST assay). An Oncomine TCR Beta short-read assay was used to sequence the DNA from cultured CD4+ T cells. MiXCR was run by TCRdb on the PCR reads, yielding one entry per CDR3 protein. The repertoire includes roughly 19,000 distinct CDR3 sequences, 44% of them detected once, and roughly a sixth sits in the top ten. The material sequenced was CD4+ T cells from blood, cultured in vitro, taken about 7 months after SARS-CoV-2 vaccination. The receptors were sampled from a human donor who had recovered from COVID-19.

The chain has TRBV2 and TRBJ1-1; TRBD1 agrees at 9 bases. Germline V gene sequence: CDR1 SNHLY, CDR2 FYNNEI. The length of the CDR3 is 13 residues. The trim removed 4 bases at V and 7 bases at J, leaving 4 bases unmatched. CDR3 residues: CASSGTGAGEAFF. The CDR3 DNA sequence: TGTGCCAGCAGTGGGACAGGGGCGGGTGAAGCTTTCTTT.

This clonotype was seen a handful of times. The chain employs TRBV15 and TRBJ1-1; D not certain. The CDR3 loop spans 14 amino acids. Trimming removed 3 bases at V and 4 bases at J, with 12 bases between. Looked up from germline, CDR1 is LNHNV and CDR2 is YYDKDF (reference sequence). The CDR3 coding sequence is TGTGCCACCAGCAGCCGGGGTTATAGCACTGAAGCTTTCTTT. Protein: CATSSRGYSTEAFF.

The J gene is TRBJ2-2, the V gene TRBV7-6; tentatively, D is TRBD2 (7 bases). Between the trimmed V and J ends, which lost 2 bases and 4 bases, there was a span of 23 bases. The length of the CDR3 is 19 residues. Germline V lookup: CDR1 SGHVS, CDR2 FNYEAQ. For the CDR3, the DNA is TGTGCCAGCAGCTTAACTATCAGGGGAGGGGAGTTGCGCACCGGGGAGCTGTTTTTT. This gives the protein CASSLTIRGGELRTGELFF.

This rearrangement joins TRBV7-2 to TRBJ2-7, with a weak D call TRBD1 (5 bases). V gave up 5 bases and J gave up 3 bases, with 8 bases separating them. In germline, CDR1 is SGHTA, CDR2 FQGNSA. This CDR3 region has 12 residues. The CDR3 is CASSAQGYEQYF. CDR3 nucleotide sequence: TGTGCCAGCAGCGCCCAGGGCTACGAGCAGTACTTC.

This clonotype turned up a few times. This chain connects TRBV2 to TRBJ2-7; TRBD1 is a possible D gene (6 bases). Germline loops: CDR1 SNHLY, CDR2 FYNNEI. The germline V and J ends were trimmed by 8 bases and 2 bases, with 13 bases remaining between them. This CDR3 contains 13 residues. CDR3 sequence reads: CASAGRGPYEQYF. The CDR3 coding sequence is TGTGCCAGCGCGGGCAGGGGACCCTACGAGCAGTACTTC. Full variable domain (rest looked up from reference TRBV2 and TRBJ2-7): EPEVTQTPSHQVTQMGQEVILRCVPISNHLYFYWYRQILGQKVEFLVSFYNNEISEKSEIFDDQFSVERPDGSNFTLKIRSTKLEDSAMYFCASAGRGPYEQYFGPGTRLTVT.

V gene TRBV7-3 combines with J gene TRBJ2-3, with no clear D. Trimming removed 2 bases at V and 8 bases at J, with 14 bases between. Germline V gene lookup returns CDR1 SGHTA and CDR2 FQGTGA. The CDR3 is 14 residues long. This chain's CDR3 is CASSLGRGQATQYF. The CDR3 nucleotides are TGTGCCAGCAGCTTAGGTAGAGGCCAGGCTACGCAGTATTTT. The full variable domain, with the rest looked up from reference TRBV7-3 and TRBJ2-3, is GAGVSQTPSNKVTEKGKYVELRCDPISGHTALYWYRQSLGQGPEFLIYFQGTGAADDSGLPNDRFFAVRPEGSVSTLKIQRTERGDSAVYLCASSLGRGQATQYFGPGTRLTVL.

This chain uses TRBV6-2 or TRBV6-3 with TRBJ2-5; no reliable D call. Trimming stripped 8 bases from V and 5 bases from J, with 12 bases between. In germline, CDR1 is MNHEY, CDR2 SVGEGT. The CDR3 is made up of 12 amino acids. The CDR3 DNA reads as TGTGCCAGCGGCGGAGTCGTGGAGACCCAGTACTTC. Translation: CASGGVVETQYF.

This clonotype was observed a few times. This sequence joins TRBV6-1 and TRBJ2-7, with D possibly being TRBD2 (5 bases). CDR1 is MNHNS, CDR2 SASEGT, per germline. There are 15 residues in the CDR3. Trimming stripped 5 bases from V and 0 bases from J, with 14 bases between. The CDR3 region is CASSPTGVGSYEQYF. CDR3 bases: TGTGCCAGCAGTCCAACCGGGGTCGGCTCCTACGAGCAGTACTTC.

The chain joins TRBV20-1 to TRBJ2-1; TRBD2 aligns across 11 bases. Germline loops: CDR1 DFQATT, CDR2 SNEGSKA (reference sequence). The junction had 18 bases not matched to a gene; V was cut back by 5 bases and J by 3 bases. The CDR3 totals 19 residues. CDR3 amino acids: CSARTPTSGSLRDYNEQFF. The CDR3 DNA follows: TGCAGTGCTCGCACCCCCACTAGCGGGAGCCTACGAGACTACAATGAGCAGTTCTTC.

V gene TRBV7-8 combines with J gene TRBJ2-5, with 7 positions matching TRBD1. Germline V lookup: CDR1 SGHVS, CDR2 FQNEAQ. The CDR3 has 14 residues. J was trimmed by 4 bases and V by 3 bases; bases with no gene match: 5. CDR3 sequence: CASSFDRVGETQYF. The CDR3, as DNA: TGTGCCAGCAGCTTCGACAGGGTGGGAGAGACCCAGTACTTC.

The V gene is TRBV20-1, the J gene TRBJ2-1, with a tentative D call TRBD1 (5 bases). Trimming left V 3 bases short and J 4 bases short, with 7 bases between. The germline V gene encodes CDR1 DFQATT and CDR2 SNEGSKA (reference sequence). This CDR3 region has 12 residues. CDR3 coding DNA: TGCAGTGCTAGGACAGCATACAATGAGCAGTTCTTC. This encodes CSARTAYNEQFF.

This chain links TRBV20-1 with TRBJ2-3; D call uncertain. Germline V gives CDR1 DFQATT, CDR2 SNEGSKA (reference sequence). V was clipped by 4 bases and J by 1 base, with 9 bases between them. CDR3 length: 13 residues. The CDR3 nucleotides read TGCAGTGCTATATTCCAGGGCACAGATACGCAGTATTTT. Translated, it gives CSAIFQGTDTQYF.

The CDR3, as DNA: TGCAGTGCTAGAGGGGGCGAAACAAGCTTCTATGGCTACACCTTC. Protein: CSARGGETSFYGYTF. This sequence joins TRBV20-1 and TRBJ1-2, with D maybe TRBD1 (5 bases). Germline V lookup: CDR1 DFQATT, CDR2 SNEGSKA (reference sequence). This CDR3 is 15 amino acids long. The V end was cut by 1 base, the J end by 4 bases, with 16 bases between.

This clonotype turned up a few times. The rearrangement uses TRBV27 and TRBJ2-4; D tentatively reads TRBD1 or TRBD2 (5 bases each). V was shortened by 5 bases and J by 6 bases, with 11 bases between the two germline ends. Germline-derived CDR1 and CDR2 are MNHEY and SMNVEV (reference sequence). This CDR3 region has 13 residues. As DNA, the CDR3 is TGTGCCAGCAGTCCGCACGGGGCAAACATTCAGTACTTC. It specifies CASSPHGANIQYF.

This clonotype appeared a few times. This chain uses TRBV7-9 with TRBJ2-3; D is possibly TRBD2 (6 bases). V was trimmed by 5 bases and J by 6 bases, leaving 9 bases between them. CDR3 length equals 12 residues. Germline values: CDR1 SEHNR, CDR2 FQNEAQ (reference sequence). The CDR3 region is CASSRGRDTQYF. The CDR3 DNA is TGTGCCAGCAGCCGGGGGAGGGATACGCAGTATTTT.

This clonotype appeared a few times. CDR3 sequence reads: CATSGAGTDTQYF. In nucleotides, the CDR3 is TGTGCCACCAGTGGAGCGGGAACAGATACGCAGTATTTT. This sequence joins TRBV24-1 and TRBJ2-3, with 7 bases that match TRBD2. Germline CDR1 KGHDR, CDR2 SFDVKD. Trimming cost V 5 bases and J 3 bases; bases outside gene matches: 1. This CDR3 spans 13 amino acids.

Remarks on this clonotype: The CDR3 ends on some other residue instead of the conserved phenylalanine or tryptophan, so this is likely a read error. The rearrangement links TRBV7-3 to TRBJ2-2, with no clear D. This CDR3 contains 16 residues. Looked up from germline, CDR1 is SGHTA and CDR2 is FQGTGA. The V end was cut by 1 base, the J end by 5 bases, with 14 bases between. In nucleotides, the CDR3 is TGTGCCAGCAGCTTAAGTGGTGGCTATTCTACCGGGGAGCTGTTTTCT. It encodes CASSLSGGYSTGELFS.

In its sample, this clonotype was seen a few times. The gene calls are TRBV6-5 and TRBJ1-1; 10 bases align to TRBD1. Germline trimming cut 4 bases from V and 7 bases from J; bases unmatched to any gene: 18. The germline gives CDR1 MNHEY, CDR2 SVGAGI. The CDR3 extends over 18 amino acids. The CDR3 DNA is TGTGCCAGCAGTTCCACCAACGACAGGGGGCTTCAGGTTGGTGAAGCTTTCTTT. Its translation is CASSSTNDRGLQVGEAFF.

The chain uses TRBV7-9 and TRBJ2-5; TRBD2 aligns across 9 bases. This CDR3 is 16 amino acids long. The junction had 14 bases not matched to a gene; V was cut back by 5 bases and J by 7 bases. Germline lookup yields CDR1 SEHNR and CDR2 FQNEAQ (reference sequence). Here the CDR3 reads CASSPRSGGPAGTQYF. The CDR3 nucleotides are TGTGCCAGCAGCCCCCGAAGCGGGGGGCCAGCCGGGACCCAGTACTTC.

The chain has TRBV6-5 and TRBJ1-1, with 7 nucleotides matching TRBD1. This CDR3 spans 15 amino acids. V lost 2 bases, J lost 0 bases, and 3 bases stayed unmatched. Germline CDR1 MNHEY, CDR2 SVGAGI. CDR3 coding DNA: TGTGCCAGCAGTTACGGGGGACAGATGAACACTGAAGCTTTCTTT. It translates to CASSYGGQMNTEAFF.